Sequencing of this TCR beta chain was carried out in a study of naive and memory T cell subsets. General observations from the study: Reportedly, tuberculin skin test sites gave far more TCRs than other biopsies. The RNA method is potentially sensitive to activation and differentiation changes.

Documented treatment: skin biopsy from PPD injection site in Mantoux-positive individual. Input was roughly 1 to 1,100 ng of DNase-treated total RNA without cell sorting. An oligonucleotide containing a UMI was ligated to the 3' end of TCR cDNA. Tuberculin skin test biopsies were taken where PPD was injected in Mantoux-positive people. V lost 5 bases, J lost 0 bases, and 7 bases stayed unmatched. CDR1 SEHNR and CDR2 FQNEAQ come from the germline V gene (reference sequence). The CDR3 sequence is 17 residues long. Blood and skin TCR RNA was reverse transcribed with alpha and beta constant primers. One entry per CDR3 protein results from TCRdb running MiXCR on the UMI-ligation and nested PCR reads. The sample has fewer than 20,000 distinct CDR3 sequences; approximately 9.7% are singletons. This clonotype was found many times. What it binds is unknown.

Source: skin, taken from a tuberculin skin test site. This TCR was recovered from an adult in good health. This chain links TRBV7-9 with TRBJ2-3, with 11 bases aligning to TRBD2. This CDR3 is CASSPHSGRASTDTQYF. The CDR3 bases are TGTGCCAGCAGCCCACATAGCGGGAGGGCCAGCACAGATACGCAGTATTTT.